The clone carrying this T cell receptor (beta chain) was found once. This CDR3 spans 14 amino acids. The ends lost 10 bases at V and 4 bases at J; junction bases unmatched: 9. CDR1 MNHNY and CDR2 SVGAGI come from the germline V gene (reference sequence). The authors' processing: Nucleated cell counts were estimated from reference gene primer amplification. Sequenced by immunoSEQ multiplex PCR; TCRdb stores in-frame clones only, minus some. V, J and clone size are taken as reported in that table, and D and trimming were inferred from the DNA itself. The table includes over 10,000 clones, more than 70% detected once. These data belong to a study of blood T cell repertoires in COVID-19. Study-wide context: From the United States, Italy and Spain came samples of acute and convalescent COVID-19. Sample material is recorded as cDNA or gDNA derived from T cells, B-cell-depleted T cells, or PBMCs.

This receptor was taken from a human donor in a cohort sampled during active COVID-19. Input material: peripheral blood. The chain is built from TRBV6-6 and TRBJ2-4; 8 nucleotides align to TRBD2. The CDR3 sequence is CATAGGNTKNIQYF. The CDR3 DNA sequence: TGTGCCACGGCGGGGGGAAACACAAAAAACATTCAGTACTTC.